This T cell receptor (beta chain) was profiled in a study of vaccination and CD4 T cells after COVID-19. On this clonotype itself: What it recognizes is unknown.

V lost 0 bases to trimming and J lost 3 bases; unmatched junction nucleotides: 5. Looked up from germline, CDR1 is SEHNR and CDR2 is FQNEAQ (reference sequence). The CDR3 extends over 16 amino acids. Cultured CD4+ T cell DNA was sequenced using the Oncomine TCR Beta short-read assay. Via MiXCR, TCRdb re-called the PCR reads, giving one row per CDR3 protein. The profile shows 10,000 to 11,000 distinct CDR3 sequences, less than 75% of them singletons. Treatment defined: roughly 10-day PBMC culture with coronavirus spike peptide pools or control peptides (ViraFEST assay). This rearrangement joins TRBV7-9 to TRBJ2-1; 7 bases fit TRBD2. The sequencing input was CD4+ T cells from blood, cultured in vitro. This TCR was recovered from a human donor who had recovered from COVID-19. This CDR3 reads CASSLARGRDYNEQFF. As DNA, the CDR3 is TGTGCCAGCAGCTTAGCACGCGGGAGAGACTACAATGAGCAGTTCTTC. Full variable domain (missing parts from reference TRBV7-9 and TRBJ2-1): DTGVSQNPRHKITKRGQNVTFRCDPISEHNRLYWYRQTLGQGPEFLTYFQNEAQLEKSRLLSDRFSAERPKGSFSTLEIQRTEQGDSAMYLCASSLARGRDYNEQFFGPGTRLTVL.